This T cell receptor beta chain stems from a study of T-cell memory formation after mild COVID-19. Across the whole study: In these data, TCR clusters were largely donor specific. General study findings and limits: Contracting clones, day 15 to 85, had balanced CD4/CD8, and later expanders favored CD4+. Cross-reactive memory appears to have joined, as suggested by some responding clones showing up in pre-infection memory.

5'RACE with constant-segment primers yielded barcoded, UMI-tagged TCR alpha and TCR beta cDNA libraries. TCRdb re-called the 5' RACE reads with MiXCR, one entry per CDR3 protein. The data contain roughly 350,000 distinct CDR3 sequences, about 21% of them singletons. A remark on this clonotype: What it recognizes is unknown.

CDR3 size: 17 residues. Germline loops: CDR1 GTSNPN, CDR2 SVGIG (reference sequence). V was trimmed by 1 base and J by 0 bases, leaving 13 bases between them. Sequenced input: PBMCs or a T cell subset sorted from them (not recorded which). This sequence originates from an adult woman who had mild COVID-19 (a few samples of this study predate the infection). Cell type and time point are not known. The chain employs TRBV30 and TRBJ1-6; no clear D. The chain's CDR3 is CAWSGEAGSSYNSPLHF. CDR3 in DNA: TGTGCCTGGAGTGGAGAGGCGGGGAGCTCCTATAATTCACCCCTCCACTTT.